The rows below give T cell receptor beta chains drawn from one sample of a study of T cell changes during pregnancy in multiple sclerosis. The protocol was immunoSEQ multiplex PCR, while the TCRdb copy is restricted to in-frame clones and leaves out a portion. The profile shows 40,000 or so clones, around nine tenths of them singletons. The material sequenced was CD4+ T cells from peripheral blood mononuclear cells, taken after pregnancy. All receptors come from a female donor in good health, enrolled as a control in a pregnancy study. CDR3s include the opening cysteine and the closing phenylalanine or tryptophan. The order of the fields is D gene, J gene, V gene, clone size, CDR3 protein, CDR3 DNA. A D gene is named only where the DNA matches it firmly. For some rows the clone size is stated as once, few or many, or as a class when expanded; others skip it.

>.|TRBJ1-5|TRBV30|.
CAWSVGGDQPQHF
TGTGCCTGGAGTGTCGGCGGAGATCAGCCCCAGCATTTT
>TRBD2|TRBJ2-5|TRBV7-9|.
CASSLGGLAGSETQYF
TGTGCCAGCAGCTTAGGGGGACTAGCGGGAAGCGAGACCCAGTACTTC
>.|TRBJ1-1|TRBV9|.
CASSASATTNTEAFF
TGTGCCAGCAGCGCGAGCGCAACTACGAACACTGAAGCTTTCTTT
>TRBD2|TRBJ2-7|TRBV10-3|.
CAIRTSGYEQYF
TGTGCCATCAGGACTAGCGGCTACGAGCAGTACTTC
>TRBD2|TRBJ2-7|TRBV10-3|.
CATRGTSGRAGYEQYF
TGTGCCACCAGAGGGACTAGCGGGAGGGCCGGATACGAGCAGTACTTC
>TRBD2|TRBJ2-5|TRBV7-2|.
CASSPRRAGGSGETQYF
TGTGCCAGCAGCCCTCGGAGAGCGGGGGGGTCGGGGGAGACCCAGTACTTC
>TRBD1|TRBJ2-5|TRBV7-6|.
CASSLDRGGAQYF
TGTGCCAGCAGCTTGGACAGGGGAGGTGCCCAGTACTTC
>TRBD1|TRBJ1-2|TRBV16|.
CASSQSLTGLYGYTF
TGTGCCAGCAGCCAGTCACTGACAGGGTTGTATGGCTACACCTTC
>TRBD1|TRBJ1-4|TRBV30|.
CAWSTGVEKLFF
TGTGCCTGGAGTACAGGGGTCGAAAAACTGTTTTTT
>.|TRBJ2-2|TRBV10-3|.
CAISESGVPGELFF
TGTGCCATCAGTGAGTCCGGGGTCCCGGGGGAGCTGTTTTTT
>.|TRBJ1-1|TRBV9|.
CASSVGYGRDTEAFF
TGTGCCAGCAGCGTAGGTTACGGGAGGGACACTGAAGCTTTCTTT
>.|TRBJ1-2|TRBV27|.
CASSSGGRNGYTF
TGTGCCAGCAGTTCCGGGGGGAGGAATGGCTACACCTTC
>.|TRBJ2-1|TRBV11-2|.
CASSWGMGGNEQFF
TGTGCCAGCAGCTGGGGGATGGGGGGCAATGAGCAGTTCTTC
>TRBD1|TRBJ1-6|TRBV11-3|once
CASSSAGTANSPLHF
TGTGCCAGCAGCTCCGCCGGGACAGCCAATTCACCCCTCCACTTT
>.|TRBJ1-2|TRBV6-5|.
CASSRMGEATSGYTF
TGTGCCAGCAGTAGGATGGGTGAGGCTACCTCCGGCTACACCTTC
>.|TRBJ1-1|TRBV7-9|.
CASTPLAEEAFF
TGTGCCAGCACCCCTCTGGCGGAGGAAGCTTTCTTT
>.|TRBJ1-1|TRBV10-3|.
CAMSSGTEAFF
TGTGCCATGTCGAGTGGCACTGAAGCTTTCTTT
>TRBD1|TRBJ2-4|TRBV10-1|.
CASSPGGLAKNIQYF
TGCGCCAGCAGTCCAGGGGGCCTAGCCAAAAACATTCAGTACTTC
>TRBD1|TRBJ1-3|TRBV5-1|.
CASSPGTAGNTIYF
TGCGCCAGCAGCCCTGGGACAGCTGGAAACACCATATATTTT
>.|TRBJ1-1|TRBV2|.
CASHPGHGFNTEAFF
TGTGCCAGCCACCCGGGACACGGATTTAACACTGAAGCTTTCTTT
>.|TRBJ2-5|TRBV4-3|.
CASSQDHAGTQYF
TGCGCCAGCAGCCAAGACCACGCGGGGACCCAGTACTTC
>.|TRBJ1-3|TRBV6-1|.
CASSAGMSSAGNTIYF
TGTGCCAGCAGTGCCGGGATGAGTAGTGCTGGAAACACCATATATTTT
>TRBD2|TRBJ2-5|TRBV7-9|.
CASSLGLAGIQETQYF
TGTGCCAGCAGCTTAGGCCTAGCGGGCATCCAAGAGACCCAGTACTTC
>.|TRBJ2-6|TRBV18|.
CASSPREGANVLTF
TGTGCCAGCTCACCCCGGGAGGGGGCCAACGTCCTGACTTTC
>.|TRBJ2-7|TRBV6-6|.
CASSSPGVAYEQYF
TGTGCCAGCAGTTCACCCGGAGTAGCCTACGAGCAGTACTTC
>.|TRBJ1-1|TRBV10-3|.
CAISEKPGLGAFF
TGTGCCATCAGTGAGAAACCGGGACTTGGAGCTTTCTTT
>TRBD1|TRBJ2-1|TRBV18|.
CASSWGQESEQFF
TGTGCCAGCTCATGGGGACAGGAGAGTGAGCAGTTCTTC
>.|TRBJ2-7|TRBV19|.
CASSIGRTRHEQYF
TGTGCCAGTAGTATTGGGAGGACCCGCCACGAGCAGTACTTC
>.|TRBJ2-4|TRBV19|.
CASSMLGGGDIQYF
TGTGCCAGTAGTATGCTCGGGGGTGGGGACATTCAGTACTTC
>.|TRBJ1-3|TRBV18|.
CASSRNRVEGNTIYF
TGTGCCAGCTCACGTAACCGGGTTGAGGGAAACACCATATATTTT
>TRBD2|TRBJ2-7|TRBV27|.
CASSFRGDYEQYF
TGTGCCAGCAGTTTTCGGGGGGACTACGAGCAGTACTTC
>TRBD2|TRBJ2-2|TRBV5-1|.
CASSFGLAGGYTGELFF
TGCGCCAGCAGCTTTGGACTAGCGGGGGGGTACACCGGGGAGCTGTTTTTT
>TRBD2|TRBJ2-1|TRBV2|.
CASSEALLLGTRVEQFF
TGTGCCAGCAGTGAAGCGCTTCTTTTGGGGACTAGGGTTGAGCAGTTCTTC
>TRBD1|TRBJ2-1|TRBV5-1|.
CASSASTGGPPYNEQFF
TGCGCCAGCAGCGCCTCTACAGGGGGCCCTCCCTACAATGAGCAGTTCTTC
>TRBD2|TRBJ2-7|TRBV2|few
CASGPGLAGVAQYF
TGTGCCAGCGGCCCGGGACTAGCGGGAGTGGCGCAGTACTTC
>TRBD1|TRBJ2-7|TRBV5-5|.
CASSPAGTGPLFSYEQYF
TGTGCCAGCAGCCCTGCTGGGACAGGACCCCTATTCTCCTACGAGCAGTACTTC
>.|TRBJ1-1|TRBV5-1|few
CASSLVPQLTAEAFF
TGCGCCAGCAGCTTGGTTCCACAGCTAACGGCTGAAGCTTTCTTT
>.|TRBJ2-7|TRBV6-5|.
CASAKRSTSEQYF
TGTGCCAGCGCGAAAAGAAGTACGAGCGAGCAGTACTTC
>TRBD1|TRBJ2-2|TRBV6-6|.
CASSADRGFRGELFF
TGTGCCAGCAGTGCGGACAGGGGGTTTCGGGGGGAGCTGTTTTTT
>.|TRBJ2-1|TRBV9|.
CASSAGVGAPGNNEQFF
TGTGCCAGCAGCGCAGGGGTGGGGGCGCCGGGCAACAATGAGCAGTTCTTC
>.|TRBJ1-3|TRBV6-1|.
CASSLSSGNTIYF
TGTGCCAGCAGTCTTAGCTCTGGAAACACCATATATTTT
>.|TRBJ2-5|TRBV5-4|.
CASSSPLVGHSGETQYF
TGTGCCAGCAGCTCCCCGTTGGTGGGCCACTCTGGGGAGACCCAGTACTTC
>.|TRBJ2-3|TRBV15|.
CATSRERAGSTDTQYF
TGTGCCACCAGCAGAGAAAGGGCAGGGAGCACAGATACGCAGTATTTT
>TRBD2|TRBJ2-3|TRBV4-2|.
CASSLRDYPADTQYF
TGTGCCAGCAGCCTCCGGGACTATCCAGCAGATACGCAGTATTTT
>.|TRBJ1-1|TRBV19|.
CASSLTSDTEAFF
TGTGCCAGTAGTCTGACATCGGACACTGAAGCTTTCTTT
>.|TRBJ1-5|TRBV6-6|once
CASSNQGHNQPQHF
TGTGCCAGCAGCAACCAGGGGCACAATCAGCCCCAGCATTTT
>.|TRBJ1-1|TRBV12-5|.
CASGLRGQSEAFF
TGTGCTAGTGGTTTACGCGGGCAGTCTGAAGCTTTCTTT
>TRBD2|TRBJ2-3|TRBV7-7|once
CASSFGPNQRTSGRPGADTQYF
TGTGCCAGCAGTTTCGGCCCTAACCAACGGACTAGCGGGAGGCCGGGAGCAGATACGCAGTATTTT
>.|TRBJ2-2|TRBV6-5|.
CASSGTTSGTGELFF
TGTGCCAGCAGCGGTACTACCTCGGGCACCGGGGAGCTGTTTTTT
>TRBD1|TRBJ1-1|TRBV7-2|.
CASSSGTGNTEAFF
TGTGCCAGCAGCTCAGGGACAGGGAACACTGAAGCTTTCTTT
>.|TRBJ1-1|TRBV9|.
CASSVGREGNPEAFF
TGTGCCAGCAGCGTAGGGAGGGAGGGGAACCCTGAAGCTTTCTTT
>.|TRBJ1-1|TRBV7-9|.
CASSSTVGRENTEAFF
TGTGCCAGCAGCTCAACCGTAGGACGGGAGAACACTGAAGCTTTCTTT
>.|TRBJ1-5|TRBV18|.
CASSLLGGKGNQPQHF
TGTGCCAGCTCACTTCTCGGGGGGAAGGGCAATCAGCCCCAGCATTTT
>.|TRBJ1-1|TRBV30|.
CAWSMDNGNTEAFF
TGTGCCTGGAGTATGGACAATGGGAACACTGAAGCTTTCTTT
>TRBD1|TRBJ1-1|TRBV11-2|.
CASSWQGALTEAFF
TGTGCCAGCAGCTGGCAGGGGGCGCTTACTGAAGCTTTCTTT
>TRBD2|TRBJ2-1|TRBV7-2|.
CASSSLGSGAYNEQFF
TGTGCCAGCAGCTCCCTCGGTAGCGGGGCCTACAATGAGCAGTTCTTC
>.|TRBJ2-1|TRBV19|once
CASSIELLNEQFF
TGTGCCAGTAGTATAGAACTGCTAAATGAGCAGTTCTTC
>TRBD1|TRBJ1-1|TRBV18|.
CASSPTKQGAYTEAFF
TGTGCCAGCTCACCTACGAAACAGGGGGCTTACACTGAAGCTTTCTTT
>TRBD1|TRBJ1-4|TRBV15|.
CATSRGAGTVNEKLFF
TGTGCCACCAGCAGAGGGGCCGGGACAGTTAATGAAAAACTGTTTTTT
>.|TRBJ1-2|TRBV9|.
CASSVAGTSFWGYTF
TGTGCCAGCAGCGTAGCCGGGACATCTTTTTGGGGCTACACCTTC